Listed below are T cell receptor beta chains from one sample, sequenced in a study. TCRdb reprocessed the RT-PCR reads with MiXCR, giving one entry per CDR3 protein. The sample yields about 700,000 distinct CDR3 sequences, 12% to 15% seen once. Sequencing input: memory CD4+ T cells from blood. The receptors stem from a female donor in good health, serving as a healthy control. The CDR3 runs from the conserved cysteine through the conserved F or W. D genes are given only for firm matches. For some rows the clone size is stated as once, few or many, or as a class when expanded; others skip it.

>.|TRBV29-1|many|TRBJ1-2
CSGDPGGGGYGYTF
TGCAGCGGGGACCCCGGAGGGGGTGGGTATGGCTACACCTTC
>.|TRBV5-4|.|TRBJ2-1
CASSFPGLNEQFF
TGTGCCAGCAGCTTCCCCGGACTTAATGAGCAGTTCTTC
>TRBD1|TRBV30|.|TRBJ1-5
CAWSDWTGSNQPQHF
TGTGCCTGGAGTGATTGGACAGGGAGCAATCAGCCCCAGCATTTT
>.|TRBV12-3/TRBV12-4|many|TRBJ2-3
CASSSDTQYF
TGTGCCAGCAGTTCAGATACGCAGTATTTT
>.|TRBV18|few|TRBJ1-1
CASSPEDWNTEAFF
TGTGCCAGCTCACCAGAAGACTGGAACACTGAAGCTTTCTTT
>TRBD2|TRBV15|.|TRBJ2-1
CATSRDLGREGQNNEQFF
TGTGCCACCAGCAGAGATCTCGGGCGGGAGGGCCAAAACAATGAGCAGTTCTTC
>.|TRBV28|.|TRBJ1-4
CASSSHRDHGEKLFF
TGTGCCAGCAGTTCCCACCGGGACCACGGGGAAAAACTGTTTTTT
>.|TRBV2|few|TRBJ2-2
CASRQGPGELFF
TGTGCCAGCAGACAGGGACCCGGGGAGCTGTTTTTT
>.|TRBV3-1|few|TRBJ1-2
CASSQAAQGTNYGYTF
TGTGCCAGCAGCCAAGCCGCTCAGGGGACCAACTATGGCTACACCTTC
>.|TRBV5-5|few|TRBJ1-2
CASSLDGGGNYGYTF
TGTGCCAGCAGCTTAGACGGCGGCGGAAACTATGGCTACACCTTC
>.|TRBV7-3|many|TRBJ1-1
CASSSSARDTEAFF
TGTGCCAGCAGCTCGTCGGCCAGGGACACTGAAGCTTTCTTT
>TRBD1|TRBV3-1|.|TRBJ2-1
CASSQTGGNEQFF
TGTGCCAGCAGCCAAACAGGGGGGAATGAGCAGTTCTTC
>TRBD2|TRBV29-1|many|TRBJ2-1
CSVVGTSGTDNEQFF
TGCAGCGTTGTAGGAACTAGCGGGACAGACAATGAGCAGTTCTTC
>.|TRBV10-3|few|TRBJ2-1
CAIRLGSQGAGPYNEQFF
TGTGCCATCAGACTCGGTTCACAGGGAGCAGGTCCCTACAATGAGCAGTTCTTC
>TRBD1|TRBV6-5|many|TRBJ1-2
CASRKGQQITGGYTF
TGTGCCAGCAGAAAGGGACAGCAGATCACCGGGGGCTACACCTTC
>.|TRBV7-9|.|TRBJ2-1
CASSREVRANEQFF
TGTGCCAGCAGCCGCGAGGTCCGAGCCAATGAGCAGTTCTTC
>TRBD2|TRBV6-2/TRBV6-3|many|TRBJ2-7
CASSYLAGGPPYEQYF
TGTGCCAGCAGTTACCTGGCGGGAGGCCCTCCCTACGAGCAGTACTTC
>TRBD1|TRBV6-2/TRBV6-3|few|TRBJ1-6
CASSGTGSSPLHF
TGTGCCAGCAGTGGGACAGGGTCTTCACCCCTCCACTTT
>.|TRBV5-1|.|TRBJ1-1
CASKDKPTGSNTEAFF
TGCGCCAGCAAAGACAAACCAACAGGGTCGAACACTGAAGCTTTCTTT
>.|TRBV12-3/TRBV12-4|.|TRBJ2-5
CASSLAGSTTETQYF
TGTGCCAGCAGTTTAGCAGGAAGTACAACCGAGACCCAGTACTTC
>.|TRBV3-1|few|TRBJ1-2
CASSQDPLNYGYTF
TGTGCCAGCAGCCAAGACCCACTTAACTATGGCTACACCTTC
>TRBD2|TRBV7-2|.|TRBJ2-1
CASSLAGLAMEEQFF
TGTGCCAGCAGCCTGGCGGGACTAGCAATGGAAGAGCAGTTCTTC
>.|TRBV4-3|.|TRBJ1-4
CASSPTASNEKLFF
TGCGCCAGCAGCCCGACGGCCTCTAATGAAAAACTGTTTTTT
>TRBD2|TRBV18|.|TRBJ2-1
CASSPSIELLAGYNEQFF
TGTGCCAGCTCACCATCGATCGAACTACTAGCGGGTTACAATGAGCAGTTCTTC
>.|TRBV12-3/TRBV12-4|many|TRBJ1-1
CASRLRTRNTEAFF
TGTGCCAGCAGACTACGGACGAGGAACACTGAAGCTTTCTTT
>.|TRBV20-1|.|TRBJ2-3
CSARQGRGTDTQYF
TGCAGTGCTAGACAGGGTAGGGGCACAGATACGCAGTATTTT
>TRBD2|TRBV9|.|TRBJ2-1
CASSVGGEVSNEQFF
TGTGCCAGCAGCGTGGGGGGGGAGGTCTCCAATGAGCAGTTCTTC
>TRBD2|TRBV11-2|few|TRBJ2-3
CASSQLGTSGVGGDTQYF
TGTGCCAGCAGCCAACTAGGGACTAGCGGGGTGGGTGGGGATACGCAGTATTTT
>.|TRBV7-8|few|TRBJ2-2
CASSLRPAEGGELFF
TGTGCCAGCAGCTTAAGGCCCGCCGAGGGCGGGGAGCTGTTTTTT
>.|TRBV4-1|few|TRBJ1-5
CASSPDGGGAQPQHF
TGCGCCAGCAGCCCAGATGGGGGGGGGGCTCAGCCCCAGCATTTT
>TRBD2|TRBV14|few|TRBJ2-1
CASSQKEEREGSYNEQFF
TGTGCCAGCAGCCAAAAGGAAGAGCGGGAGGGTTCCTACAATGAGCAGTTCTTC
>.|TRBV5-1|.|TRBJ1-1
CASSLEGLKGTEAFF
TGCGCCAGCAGCTTGGAGGGACTCAAGGGCACTGAAGCTTTCTTT
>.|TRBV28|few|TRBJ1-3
CASRTGFSGNTIYF
TGTGCCAGCAGAACGGGCTTCTCTGGAAACACCATATATTTT
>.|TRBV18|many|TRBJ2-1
CASSPGGLSSYNEQFF
TGTGCCAGCTCACCCGGCGGGTTGAGCTCCTACAATGAGCAGTTCTTC
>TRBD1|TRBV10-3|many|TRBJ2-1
CAISGTGDNEQFF
TGTGCCATATCCGGGACAGGGGACAATGAGCAGTTCTTC
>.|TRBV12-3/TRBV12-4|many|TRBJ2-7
CASSPGPTYEQYF
TGTGCCAGCAGCCCGGGTCCCACCTACGAGCAGTACTTC
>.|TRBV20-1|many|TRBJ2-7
CSARDRAGYEQYF
TGCAGTGCCCGGGACAGAGCGGGATACGAGCAGTACTTC
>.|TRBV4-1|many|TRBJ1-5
CASSQEWISNQPQHF
TGCGCCAGCAGCCAAGAGTGGATTAGCAATCAGCCCCAGCATTTT
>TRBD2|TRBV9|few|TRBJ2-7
CASSPLAGTTTGQYF
TGTGCCAGCAGCCCCCTAGCGGGAACGACGACGGGACAGTACTTC
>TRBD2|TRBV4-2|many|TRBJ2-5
CASSRAAGTREETQYF
TGTGCCAGCAGCCGGGCAGCCGGGACTAGGGAAGAGACCCAGTACTTC
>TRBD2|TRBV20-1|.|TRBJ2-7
CSARAFSGLATTREYF
TGCAGTGCTAGAGCTTTTTCGGGACTAGCTACCACCAGGGAGTACTTC